These T cell receptor beta chains were read from a single sample in a study of T-cell reconstitution after alpha-beta-depleted transplantation in children. TCRdb recomputed calls from the PCR reads with MiXCR, one row per CDR3 protein. The data contain roughly 220,000 distinct CDR3 sequences, 8.4% of them singletons. Sample: PBMCs, mostly from graft donor cells, taken 360 days after TCRalphabeta/CD19-depleted stem cell transplant. The receptors here all came from a male patient aged 2 to 9 who had a stem cell transplant for acute myeloid leukemia, so the T cells may come from the graft donor. Both conserved end residues are part of each CDR3. A D gene is named only where the DNA matches it firmly. Size values are once, few and many counts, or a class for expanded clones, and some rows have none.

many	TRBJ2-5	NA	TRBV7-8	TGTGCCAGCAGCCTACGGACTGGGGAGACCCAGTACTTC	CASSLRTGETQYF
few	TRBJ2-1	TRBD2	TRBV3-1	TGTGCCAGCTCCGAAGGAGCCCCGGGACTAGCGGCCTCCTACAATGAGCAGTTCTTC	CASSEGAPGLAASYNEQFF
NA	TRBJ1-2	NA	TRBV29-1	TGCAGCGCCGAGACGGGAAATGGCTACACCTTC	CSAETGNGYTF
many	TRBJ2-5	TRBD1	TRBV6-5	TGTGCCAGCAGTTACCCCGGACAGGGGGCAGAGACCCAGTACTTC	CASSYPGQGAETQYF
NA	TRBJ2-7	NA	TRBV7-9	TGTGCCAGCAGCCACGAGCCGGGGTCCTACGAGCAGTACTTC	CASSHEPGSYEQYF
NA	TRBJ1-1	TRBD1	TRBV20-1	TGCAGTGCTAAGGGGGCCAGGGGGAGCACTGAAGCTTTCTTT	CSAKGARGSTEAFF
NA	TRBJ1-5	TRBD1	TRBV4-1	TGCGCCAGCAGCCAATATCAGGGGGGAAATCAGCCCCAGCATTTT	CASSQYQGGNQPQHF
few	TRBJ2-7	TRBD2	TRBV7-3	TGTGCCAGCAGCTTAACAGCGGGAGTAAACGAGCAGTACTTC	CASSLTAGVNEQYF
few	TRBJ1-5	NA	TRBV12-3/TRBV12-4	TGTGCCAGCAGTTTACACCTCAATCAGCCCCAGCATTTT	CASSLHLNQPQHF
few	TRBJ2-1	NA	TRBV30	TGTGCCTTGCAGGGAGTTAGGGGTGAGCAGTTCTTC	CALQGVRGEQFF
NA	TRBJ2-5	TRBD2	TRBV27	TGTGCCAGCAGAAATCCGGGACTAGGGCAAGAGACCCAGTACTTC	CASRNPGLGQETQYF
NA	TRBJ2-5	NA	TRBV5-1	TGCGCCAGCAGCTCGATCCACAGTACAGTGACCCAGTACTTC	CASSSIHSTVTQYF
few	TRBJ1-5	NA	TRBV20-1	TGCAGTGCGCGTCGGGGGGATTATCAGCCCCAGCATTTT	CSARRGDYQPQHF
NA	TRBJ2-6	NA	TRBV14	TGTGCCAGCAGCCACACCCTGGGGGCGGCCAGATCTGGGGCCAACGTCCTGACTTTC	CASSHTLGAARSGANVLTF
NA	TRBJ1-1	NA	TRBV5-1	TGCGCCAGCGGGGCCAGAGGGGGAGTCACTGAAGCTTTCTTT	CASGARGGVTEAFF